Sequencing of this TCR beta chain was carried out in a study of T cell changes during pregnancy in multiple sclerosis. This CDR3 has 12 residues. The germline V gene has CDR1 WNHNN and CDR2 SYGVQD (reference sequence). Trimming took 4 bases from V and 4 from J, leaving 7 bases between them. Only in-frame clones appear in the TCRdb table, and some are missing; sequencing was by immunoSEQ multiplex PCR. The sample lists roughly 72,000 clones, roughly 90% occurring once. The genes are TRBV10-1 and TRBJ1-1, with a weak D call TRBD1 (5 bases). This receptor was identified in a female donor in good health, enrolled as a control in a pregnancy study. The sequenced sample was peripheral blood, obtained in the first trimester of pregnancy. This CDR3 reads CASSAGGTEAFF. The CDR3 nucleotides read TGCGCCAGCAGTGCGGGGGGCACTGAAGCTTTCTTT.